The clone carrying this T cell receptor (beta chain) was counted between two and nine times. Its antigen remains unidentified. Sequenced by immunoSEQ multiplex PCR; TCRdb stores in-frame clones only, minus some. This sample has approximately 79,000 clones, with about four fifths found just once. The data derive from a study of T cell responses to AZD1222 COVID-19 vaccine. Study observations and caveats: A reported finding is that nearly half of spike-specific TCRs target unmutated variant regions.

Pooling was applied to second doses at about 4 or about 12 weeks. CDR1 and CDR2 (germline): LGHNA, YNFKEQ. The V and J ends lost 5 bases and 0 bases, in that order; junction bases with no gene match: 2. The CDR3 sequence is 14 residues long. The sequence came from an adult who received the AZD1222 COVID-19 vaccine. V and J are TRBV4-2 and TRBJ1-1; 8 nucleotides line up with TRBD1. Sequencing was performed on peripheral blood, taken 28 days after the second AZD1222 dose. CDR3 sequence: CASSMGQVNTEAFF. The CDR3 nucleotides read TGTGCCAGCAGCATGGGACAGGTGAACACTGAAGCTTTCTTT.